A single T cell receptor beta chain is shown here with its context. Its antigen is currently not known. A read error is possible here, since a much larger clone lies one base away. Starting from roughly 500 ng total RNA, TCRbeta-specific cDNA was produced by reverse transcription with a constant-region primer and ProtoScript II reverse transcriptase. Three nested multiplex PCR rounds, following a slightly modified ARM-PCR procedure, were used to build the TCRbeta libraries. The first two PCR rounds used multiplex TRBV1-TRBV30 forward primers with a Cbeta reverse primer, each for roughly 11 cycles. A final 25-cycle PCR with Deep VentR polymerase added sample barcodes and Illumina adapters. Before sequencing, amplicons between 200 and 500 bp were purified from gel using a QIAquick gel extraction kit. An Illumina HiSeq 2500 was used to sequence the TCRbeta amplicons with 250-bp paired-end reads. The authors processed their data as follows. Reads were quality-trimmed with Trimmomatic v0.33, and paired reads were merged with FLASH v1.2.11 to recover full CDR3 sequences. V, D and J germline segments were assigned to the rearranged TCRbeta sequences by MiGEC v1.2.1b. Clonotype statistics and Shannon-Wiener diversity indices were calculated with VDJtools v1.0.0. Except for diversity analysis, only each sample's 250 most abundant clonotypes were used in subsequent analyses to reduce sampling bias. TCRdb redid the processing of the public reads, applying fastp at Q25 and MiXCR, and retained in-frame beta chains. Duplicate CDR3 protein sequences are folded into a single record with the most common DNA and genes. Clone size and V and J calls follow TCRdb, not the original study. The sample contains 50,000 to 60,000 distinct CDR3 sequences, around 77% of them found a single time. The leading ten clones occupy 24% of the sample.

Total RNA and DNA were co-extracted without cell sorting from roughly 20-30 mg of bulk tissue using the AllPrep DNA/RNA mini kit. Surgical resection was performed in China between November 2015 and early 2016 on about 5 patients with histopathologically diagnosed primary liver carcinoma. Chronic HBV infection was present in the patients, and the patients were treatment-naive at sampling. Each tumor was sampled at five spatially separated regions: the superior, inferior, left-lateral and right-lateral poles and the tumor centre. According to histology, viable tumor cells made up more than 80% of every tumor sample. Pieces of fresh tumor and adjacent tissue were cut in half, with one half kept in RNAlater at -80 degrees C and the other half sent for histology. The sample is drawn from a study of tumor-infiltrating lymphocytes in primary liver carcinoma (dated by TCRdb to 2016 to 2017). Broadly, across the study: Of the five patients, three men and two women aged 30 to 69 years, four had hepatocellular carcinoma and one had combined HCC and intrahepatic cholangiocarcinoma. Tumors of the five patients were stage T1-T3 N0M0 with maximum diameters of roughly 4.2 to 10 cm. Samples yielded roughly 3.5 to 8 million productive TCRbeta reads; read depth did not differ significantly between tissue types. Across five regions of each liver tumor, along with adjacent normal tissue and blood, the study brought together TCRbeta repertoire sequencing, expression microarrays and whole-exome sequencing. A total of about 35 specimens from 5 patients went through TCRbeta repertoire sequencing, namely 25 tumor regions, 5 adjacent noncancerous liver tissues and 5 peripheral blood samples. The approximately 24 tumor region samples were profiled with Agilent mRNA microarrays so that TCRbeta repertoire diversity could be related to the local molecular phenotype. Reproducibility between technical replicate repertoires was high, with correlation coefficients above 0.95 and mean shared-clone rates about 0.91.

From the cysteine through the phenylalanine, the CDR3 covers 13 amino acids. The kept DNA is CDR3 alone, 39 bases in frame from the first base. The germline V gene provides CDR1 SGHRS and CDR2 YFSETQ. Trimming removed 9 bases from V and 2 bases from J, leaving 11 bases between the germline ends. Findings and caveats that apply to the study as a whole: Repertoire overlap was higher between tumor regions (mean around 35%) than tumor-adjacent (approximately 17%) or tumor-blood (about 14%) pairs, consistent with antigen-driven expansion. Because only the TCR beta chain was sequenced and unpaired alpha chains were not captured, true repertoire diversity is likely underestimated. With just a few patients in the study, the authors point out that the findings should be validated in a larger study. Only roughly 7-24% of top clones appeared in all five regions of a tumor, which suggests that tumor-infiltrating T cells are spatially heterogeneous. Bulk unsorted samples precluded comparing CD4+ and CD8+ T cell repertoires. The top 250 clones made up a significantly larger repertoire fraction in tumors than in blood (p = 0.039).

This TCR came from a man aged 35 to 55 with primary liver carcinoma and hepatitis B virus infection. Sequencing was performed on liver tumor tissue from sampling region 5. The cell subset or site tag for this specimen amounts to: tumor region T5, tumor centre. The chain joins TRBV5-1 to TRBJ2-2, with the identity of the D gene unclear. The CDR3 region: CAISGANTGELFF. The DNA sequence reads TGCGCCATCAGTGGCGCTAACACCGGGGAGCTGTTTTTT.